Below are 24 T cell receptor beta chains sequenced from a single sample in a study of OX40 agonist ivuxolimab in advanced cancers. The assay was immunoSEQ multiplex PCR, and TCRdb's table has in-frame clones only and misses some. Of roughly 75,000 clones in the sample, about 88% were seen once. The sequences come from CD4+ or CD8+ T cells sorted from blood, collected in a trial of the OX40 agonist ivuxolimab. Source of these receptors: an adult with an advanced solid tumor such as melanoma, head and neck, liver or kidney cancer.

This clone was counted once. This sequence joins TRBV7-2 and TRBJ2-5, with D possibly matching TRBD1 (6 bases). The CDR3 runs to 14 residues. Trimming took 5 bases from V and 2 from J, leaving 12 bases between them. The germline V gene has CDR1 SGHTA and CDR2 FQGNSA. The CDR3 nucleotides read TGTGCCAGCAGCCCTAACCAGGGGCAAGAGACCCAGTACTTC. Protein: CASSPNQGQETQYF.

The CDR3 nucleotides read TGTGCCAGCTCCAAGCGGGAGACTTTGAATGAGCAGTTCTTC. It specifies CASSKRETLNEQFF. V is TRBV25-1 and J is TRBJ2-1; 8 nucleotides align to TRBD2. CDR3 size: 14 residues. The V gene's germline CDR1 is MGHDK and CDR2 SYGVNS. The J segment lost 7 bases and the V segment lost 8 bases, leaving 10 bases of the junction unmatched.

The J gene is TRBJ2-7, the V gene TRBV5-1; 8 positions agree with TRBD2. Trimming removed 5 bases from V and 7 bases from J; junction bases left unmatched: 8. The germline V gene encodes CDR1 SGHRS and CDR2 YFSETQ. The length of the CDR3 is 13 residues. CDR3 in amino acids: CASRREGRSEQYF. The CDR3 bases are TGCGCCAGCAGACGGGAGGGCCGGAGTGAGCAGTACTTC.

The chain couples TRBV4-2 to TRBJ2-1; 8 bases align to TRBD1. The CDR3 has 16 residues. The ends lost 1 base at V and 2 bases at J; junction bases unmatched: 4. Germline V lookup: CDR1 LGHNA, CDR2 YNFKEQ. Here the CDR3 DNA reads TGTGCCAGCAGCCAAGGGGTACAGGGGGCCTACAATGAGCAGTTCTTC. Its translation: CASSQGVQGAYNEQFF.

The J gene is TRBJ2-6, the V gene TRBV6-6; no reliable D call. The CDR3 contains 14 residues. V was shortened by 0 bases and J by 5 bases, with 5 bases between the two germline ends. Germline V gives CDR1 MNHNY, CDR2 SVGAGI (reference sequence). CDR3 loop: CASSYSNRANVLTF. The DNA of the CDR3 is TGTGCCAGCAGTTACTCGAACCGGGCCAACGTCCTGACTTTC.

The chain recombines TRBV4-2 with TRBJ1-5; D is unresolved. Trimming took 2 bases from V and 9 from J, leaving 14 bases between them. The CDR3 extends over 14 amino acids. The germline V gene encodes CDR1 LGHNA and CDR2 YNFKEQ. In DNA, the CDR3 is TGTGCCAGCAGCCAACACCTGGATTCGGGGCCCCAGCATTTT. Translated: CASSQHLDSGPQHF.

This clone is a singleton in its sample. The chain's CDR3 is CASSSPHRGAGGYTF. The CDR3 DNA reads TGTGCCAGCAGTTCCCCCCACCGGGGGGCAGGCGGCTACACCTTC. The J gene is TRBJ1-2, the V gene TRBV27; the D gene is possibly TRBD1 (6 bases). The germline V and J ends were trimmed by 4 bases and 8 bases, with 20 bases remaining between them. Germline V gene sequence: CDR1 MNHEY, CDR2 SMNVEV (reference sequence). The CDR3 is 15 amino acids.

This clone turned up a few times. The chain carries TRBV2 and TRBJ1-5; unclear D gene. The V gene lost 1 base and the J gene lost 7 bases, with 5 bases spanning the gap. Germline lookup yields CDR1 SNHLY and CDR2 FYNNEI. CDR3 length: 12 residues. CDR3 nucleotides: TGTGCCAGCAGTGAAGAAATGCAGCCCCAGCATTTT. This translates into CASSEEMQPQHF.

The chain uses TRBV6-1 and TRBJ2-7, with D possibly matching TRBD1 (5 bases). Germline CDR1 MNHNS, CDR2 SASEGT. The CDR3 sequence is 13 residues long. Trimming took 6 bases from V and 3 from J, leaving 12 bases between them. The CDR3: CASSPDRYYEQYF. As DNA, the CDR3 is TGTGCCAGCAGCCCTGACAGATACTACGAGCAGTACTTC.

This clone was observed a handful of times. The chain recombines TRBV5-1 with TRBJ2-3; unclear D gene. V dropped 0 bases and J dropped 4 bases, with 6 bases sitting between them. The length of the CDR3 is 13 residues. Germline V gives CDR1 SGHRS, CDR2 YFSETQ. CDR3 loop: CASSLASADTQYF. In DNA, the CDR3 is TGCGCCAGCAGCTTGGCCAGCGCAGATACGCAGTATTTT.

V usage is TRBV5-1 and J usage is TRBJ2-6; D remains ambiguous. V was clipped by 6 bases and J by 0 bases, with 7 bases between them. Germline assignment: CDR1 SGHRS and CDR2 YFSETQ. The CDR3 is 14 residues long. As DNA, the CDR3 is TGCGCCAGCACCCGGACCTCTGGGGCCAACGTCCTGACTTTC. It codes for CASTRTSGANVLTF.

The chain couples TRBV6-6 to TRBJ2-1; D gene ambiguous. The CDR3 extends over 13 amino acids. The V and J ends lost 0 bases and 12 bases respectively, with 12 bases between them. Germline assignment: CDR1 MNHNY and CDR2 SVGAGI (reference sequence). The chain's CDR3 is CASSYSSRIGQFF. The CDR3 nucleotides are TGTGCCAGCAGTTACTCTAGTAGGATAGGGCAGTTCTTC.

The J gene is TRBJ2-3, the V gene TRBV5-1; no reliable D call. Deletions cut 6 bases from V and 2 bases from J, with 10 bases between. The germline V gene encodes CDR1 SGHRS and CDR2 YFSETQ. The CDR3 spans 13 residues. The chain's CDR3 is CASNTGFTDTQYF. The CDR3 DNA follows: TGCGCCAGCAACACCGGGTTCACAGATACGCAGTATTTT. The complete variable domain, with remaining parts taken from reference TRBV5-1 and TRBJ2-3, reads KAGVTQTPRYLIKTRGQQVTLSCSPISGHRSVSWYQQTPGQGLQFLFEYFSETQRNKGNFPGRFSGRQFSNSRSEMNVSTLELGDSALYLCASNTGFTDTQYFGPGTRLTVL.

The chain employs TRBV18 and TRBJ1-1, with 7 bases fitting TRBD1. Germline V lookup: CDR1 KGHSH, CDR2 LQKENI. This CDR3 has 14 residues. V trimming: 3 bases; J trimming: 3 bases; junction bases outside the gene matches: 4. DNA of the CDR3: TGTGCCAGCTCACCCCTTCAGGGGGACACTGAAGCTTTCTTT. It codes for CASSPLQGDTEAFF. The complete variable domain, with remaining parts taken from reference TRBV18 and TRBJ1-1, reads NAGVMQNPRHLVRRRGQEARLRCSPMKGHSHVYWYRQLPEEGLKFMVYLQKENIIDESGMPKERFSAEFPKEGPSILRIQQVVRGDSAAYFCASSPLQGDTEAFFGQGTRLTVV.

The genes are TRBV7-3 and TRBJ1-2; possible D gene TRBD1, 6 bases. CDR1 and CDR2 (germline): SGHTA, FQGTGA. V was pared by 5 bases and J by 8 bases, with 15 bases between. The CDR3 loop spans 13 amino acids. The CDR3 reads CASSLFTGSGYTF. Here the CDR3 DNA reads TGTGCCAGCAGCCTCTTTACAGGGTCAGGCTACACCTTC.

This chain uses TRBV11-2 with TRBJ1-1, with 8 bases fitting TRBD1. The V segment lost 5 bases and the J segment 1 base; nucleotides outside the gene matches: 6. This CDR3 comprises 15 residues. The V gene's germline CDR1 is SGHAT and CDR2 FQNNGV. CDR3 residues: CASSTRTGPNTEAFF. The CDR3 bases are TGTGCCAGCAGCACCCGGACAGGGCCGAACACTGAAGCTTTCTTT.

V and J are TRBV18 and TRBJ1-1; unclear D gene. This CDR3 region has 13 residues. Germline CDR1 is KGHSH and CDR2 is LQKENI. V was pared by 1 base and J by 4 bases, with 7 bases between. CDR3 DNA sequence: TGTGCCAGCTCACCACGGGAATTCACTGAAGCTTTCTTT. Protein product: CASSPREFTEAFF. The full variable domain, completed using reference TRBV18 and TRBJ1-1, is NAGVMQNPRHLVRRRGQEARLRCSPMKGHSHVYWYRQLPEEGLKFMVYLQKENIIDESGMPKERFSAEFPKEGPSILRIQQVVRGDSAAYFCASSPREFTEAFFGQGTRLTVV.

CDR3 coding DNA: TGTGCCAGCAGTGTGACAGACAACTATGGCTACACCTTC. This encodes CASSVTDNYGYTF. The chain employs TRBV2 and TRBJ1-2; possible D gene TRBD1, 5 bases. Trimming stripped 4 bases from V and 2 bases from J, with 8 bases between. Germline V gene lookup returns CDR1 SNHLY and CDR2 FYNNEI. The CDR3 consists of 13 residues. The variable domain in full, with the rest retrieved from reference TRBV2 and TRBJ1-2, is EPEVTQTPSHQVTQMGQEVILRCVPISNHLYFYWYRQILGQKVEFLVSFYNNEISEKSEIFDDQFSVERPDGSNFTLKIRSTKLEDSAMYFCASSVTDNYGYTFGSGTRLTVV.

The rearrangement links TRBV10-3 to TRBJ1-3; D is undetermined. CDR1 ENHRY and CDR2 SYGVKD come from the germline V gene. The CDR3 contains 13 residues. V lost 7 bases to trimming and J lost 4 bases, with 11 bases between them. The CDR3 loop is CAINAGSGNTIYF. The DNA for the CDR3 is TGTGCCATCAACGCGGGATCGGGAAACACCATATATTTT.

The CDR3 DNA is TGCGCCAGCAGCTTACGGATAGCGGGACCCACCGGGGAGCTGTTTTTT. Amino acids: CASSLRIAGPTGELFF. J is TRBJ2-2 and V is TRBV5-1, with TRBD2 identical over 8 bases. The germline V gene has CDR1 SGHRS and CDR2 YFSETQ. The junction had 7 bases not matched to a gene; V was cut back by 2 bases and J by 4 bases. There are 16 residues in the CDR3.

The chain recombines TRBV28 with TRBJ2-3; D call uncertain. V gave up 4 bases and J gave up 5 bases, with 10 bases separating them. The CDR3 loop spans 13 amino acids. Germline V gene data show CDR1 as MDHEN and CDR2 as SYDVKM. Here the CDR3 DNA reads TGTGCCAGCAGTTCGTCTTATCGAGATACGCAGTATTTT. It yields the protein CASSSSYRDTQYF.

This clone has more than one count but fewer than ten. The CDR3 region is CASSEFMSSNSGNTIYF. As DNA, the CDR3 is TGTGCCAGCAGTGAATTTATGTCTTCAAACTCTGGAAACACCATATATTTT. The chain uses TRBV2 and TRBJ1-3; D call uncertain. CDR3 length: 17 residues. The germline V and J ends were trimmed by 2 bases and 0 bases, with 14 bases remaining between them. Germline-derived CDR1 and CDR2 are SNHLY and FYNNEI.

This chain uses TRBV27 with TRBJ1-2; D call uncertain. Trimming took 3 bases from V and 5 from J, leaving 10 bases between them. Germline CDR1 reads MNHEY; CDR2 reads SMNVEV (reference sequence). This CDR3 is 13 amino acids long. CDR3 region: CASSFRDRYGYTF. The CDR3 DNA sequence: TGTGCCAGCAGTTTTCGGGATCGGTATGGCTACACCTTC.

This rearrangement joins TRBV5-1 to TRBJ2-3; TRBD2 aligns across 7 bases. V gave up 0 bases and J gave up 12 bases; unmatched junction bases: 10. The germline V gene encodes CDR1 SGHRS and CDR2 YFSETQ. The CDR3 extends over 14 amino acids. The CDR3 protein is CASSLELELATQYF. The CDR3 DNA reads as TGCGCCAGCAGCTTGGAGTTGGAACTAGCGACTCAGTATTTT.